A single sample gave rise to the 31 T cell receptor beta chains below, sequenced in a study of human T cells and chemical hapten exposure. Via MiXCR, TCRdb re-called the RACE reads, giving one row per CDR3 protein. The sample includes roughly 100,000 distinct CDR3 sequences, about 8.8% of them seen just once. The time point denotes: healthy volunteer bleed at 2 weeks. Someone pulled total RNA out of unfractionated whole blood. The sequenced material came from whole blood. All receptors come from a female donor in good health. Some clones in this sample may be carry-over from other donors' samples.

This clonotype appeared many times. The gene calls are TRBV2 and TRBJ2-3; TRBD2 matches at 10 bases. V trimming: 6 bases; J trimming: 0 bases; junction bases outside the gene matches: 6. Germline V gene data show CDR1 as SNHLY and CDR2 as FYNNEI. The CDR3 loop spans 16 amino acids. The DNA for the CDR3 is TGTGCCAGCAGGGCTCTAGCGGGAGCTAGCACAGATACGCAGTATTTT. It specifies CASRALAGASTDTQYF.

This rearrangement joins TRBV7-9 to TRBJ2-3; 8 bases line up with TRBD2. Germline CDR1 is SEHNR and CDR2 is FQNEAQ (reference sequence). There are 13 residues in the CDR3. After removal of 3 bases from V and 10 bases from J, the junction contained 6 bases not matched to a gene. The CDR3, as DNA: TGTGCCAGCAGCTTTCTAGCGGGCTACCCGCAGTATTTT. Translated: CASSFLAGYPQYF.

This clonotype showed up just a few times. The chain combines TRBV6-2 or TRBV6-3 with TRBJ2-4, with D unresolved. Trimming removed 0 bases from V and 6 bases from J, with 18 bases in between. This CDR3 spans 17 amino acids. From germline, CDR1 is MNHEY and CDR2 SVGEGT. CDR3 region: CASSYSAGRNTLNIQYF. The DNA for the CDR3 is TGTGCCAGCAGTTACTCGGCCGGACGAAACACTTTAAACATTCAGTACTTC.

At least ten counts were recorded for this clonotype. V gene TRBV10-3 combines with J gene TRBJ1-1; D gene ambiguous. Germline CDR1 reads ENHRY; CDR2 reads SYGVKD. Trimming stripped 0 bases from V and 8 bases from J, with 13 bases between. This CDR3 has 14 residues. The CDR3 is CAISESYEGSEAFF. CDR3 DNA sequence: TGTGCCATCAGTGAGTCGTACGAGGGTAGCGAAGCTTTCTTT.

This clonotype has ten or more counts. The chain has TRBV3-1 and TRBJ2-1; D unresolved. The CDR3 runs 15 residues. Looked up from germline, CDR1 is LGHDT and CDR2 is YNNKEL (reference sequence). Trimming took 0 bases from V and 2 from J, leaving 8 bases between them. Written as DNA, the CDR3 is TGTGCCAGCAGCCAAGAACCCTGGCCCTACAATGAGCAGTTCTTC. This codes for CASSQEPWPYNEQFF.

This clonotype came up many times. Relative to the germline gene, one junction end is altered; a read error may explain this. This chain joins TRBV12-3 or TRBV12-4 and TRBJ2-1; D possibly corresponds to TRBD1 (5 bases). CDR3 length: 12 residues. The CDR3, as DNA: TGTGCCAGCAGTTTAGGGGGCGGCCCCCTAGTCTTC. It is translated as CASSLGGGPLVF.

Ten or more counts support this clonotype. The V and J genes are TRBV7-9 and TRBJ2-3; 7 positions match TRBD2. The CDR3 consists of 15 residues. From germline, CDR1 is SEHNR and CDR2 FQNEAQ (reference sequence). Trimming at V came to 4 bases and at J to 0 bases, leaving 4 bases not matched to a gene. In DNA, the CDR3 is TGTGCCAGCAGCTCTAGCGGCCCTAGCACAGATACGCAGTATTTT. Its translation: CASSSSGPSTDTQYF.

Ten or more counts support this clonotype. In DNA, the CDR3 is TGTGCCAGCAGCTTAGTTATAGCGGTAAGCTCCTACAATGAGCAGTTCTTC. Translated: CASSLVIAVSSYNEQFF. This chain joins TRBV11-2 and TRBJ2-1; TRBD2 is a possible D gene (6 bases). Germline V gene data show CDR1 as SGHAT and CDR2 as FQNNGV. Trimming cost V 1 base and J 0 bases, with 13 bases left between them. The CDR3 extends over 17 amino acids.

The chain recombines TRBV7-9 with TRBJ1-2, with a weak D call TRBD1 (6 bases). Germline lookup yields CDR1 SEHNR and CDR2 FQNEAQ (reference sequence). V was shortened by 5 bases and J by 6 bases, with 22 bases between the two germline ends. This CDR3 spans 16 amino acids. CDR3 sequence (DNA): TGTGCCAGCAGCCCAAAGGGAACAGGGTCGATGGATGGCTACACCTTC. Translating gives CASSPKGTGSMDGYTF.

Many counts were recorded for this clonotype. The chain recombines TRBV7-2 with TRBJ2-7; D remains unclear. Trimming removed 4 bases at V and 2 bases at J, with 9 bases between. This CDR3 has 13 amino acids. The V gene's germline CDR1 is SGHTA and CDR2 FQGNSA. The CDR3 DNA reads TGTGCCAGCAGCTCCACCTTGACCTACGAGCAGTACTTC. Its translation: CASSSTLTYEQYF.

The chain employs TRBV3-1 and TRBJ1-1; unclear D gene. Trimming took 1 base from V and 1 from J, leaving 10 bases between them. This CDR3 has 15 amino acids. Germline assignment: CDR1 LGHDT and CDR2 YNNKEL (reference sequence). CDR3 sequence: CASSQGVNPNTEAFF. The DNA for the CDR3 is TGTGCCAGCAGCCAAGGAGTAAACCCGAACACTGAAGCTTTCTTT.

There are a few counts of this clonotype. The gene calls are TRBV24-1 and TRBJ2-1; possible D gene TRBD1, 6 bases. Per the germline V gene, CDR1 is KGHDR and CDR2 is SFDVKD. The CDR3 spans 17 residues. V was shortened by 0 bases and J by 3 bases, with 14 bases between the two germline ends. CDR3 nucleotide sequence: TGTGCCACCAGTGATTTGCGCACAGGGACAAACTACAATGAGCAGTTCTTC. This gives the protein CATSDLRTGTNYNEQFF.

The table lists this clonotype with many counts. The CDR3: CASSLTYRGYSNQPQHF. The CDR3 DNA reads as TGTGCCAGCAGCTTAACGTACAGGGGGTATAGCAATCAGCCCCAGCATTTT. The chain couples TRBV7-3 to TRBJ1-5, with 8 bases that match TRBD1. V was clipped by 0 bases and J by 0 bases; unmatched bases: 4. Germline V gene data show CDR1 as SGHTA and CDR2 as FQGTGA. The CDR3 is 17 amino acids.

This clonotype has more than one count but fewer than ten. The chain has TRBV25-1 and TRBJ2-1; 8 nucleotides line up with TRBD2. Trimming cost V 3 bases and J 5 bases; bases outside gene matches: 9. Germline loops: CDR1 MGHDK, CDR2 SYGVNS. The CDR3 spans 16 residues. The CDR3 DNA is TGTGCCAGCAGTGATGAAGTAGCGGGGTATGACAATGAGCAGTTCTTC. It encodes CASSDEVAGYDNEQFF.

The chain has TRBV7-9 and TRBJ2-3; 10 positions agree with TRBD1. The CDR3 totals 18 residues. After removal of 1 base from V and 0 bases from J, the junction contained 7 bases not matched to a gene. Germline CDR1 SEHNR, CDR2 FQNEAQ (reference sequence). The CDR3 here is CASSLVGQGPESTDTQYF. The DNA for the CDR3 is TGTGCCAGCAGCTTAGTGGGACAGGGGCCCGAGAGCACAGATACGCAGTATTTT.

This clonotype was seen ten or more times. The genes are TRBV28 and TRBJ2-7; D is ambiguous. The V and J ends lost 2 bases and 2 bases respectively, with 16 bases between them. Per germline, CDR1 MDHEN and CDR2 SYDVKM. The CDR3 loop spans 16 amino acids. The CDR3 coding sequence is TGTGCCAGCAGTTTAAAAGGGTGGCGGCCAACCTACGAGCAGTACTTC. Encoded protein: CASSLKGWRPTYEQYF.

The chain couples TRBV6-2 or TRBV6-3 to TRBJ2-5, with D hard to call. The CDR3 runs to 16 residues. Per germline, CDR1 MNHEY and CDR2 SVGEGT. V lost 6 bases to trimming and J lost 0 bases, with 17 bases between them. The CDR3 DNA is TGTGCCAGCAGACCTCGACTGCCGAATAACCAAGAGACCCAGTACTTC. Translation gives CASRPRLPNNQETQYF.

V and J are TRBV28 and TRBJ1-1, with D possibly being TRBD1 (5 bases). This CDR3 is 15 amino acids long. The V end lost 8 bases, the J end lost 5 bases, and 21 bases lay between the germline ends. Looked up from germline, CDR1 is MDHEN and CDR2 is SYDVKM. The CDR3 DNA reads TGTGCCAGCCAACTTGGGGTGCAGGGAAGGACTGAAGCTTTCTTT. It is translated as CASQLGVQGRTEAFF.

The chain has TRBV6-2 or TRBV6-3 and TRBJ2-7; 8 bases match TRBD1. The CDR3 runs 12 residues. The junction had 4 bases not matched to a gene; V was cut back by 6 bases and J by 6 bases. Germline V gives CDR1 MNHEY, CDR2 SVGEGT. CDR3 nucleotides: TGTGCCAGCAGCCGGACAGGGTTCGAGCAGTACTTC. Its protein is CASSRTGFEQYF.

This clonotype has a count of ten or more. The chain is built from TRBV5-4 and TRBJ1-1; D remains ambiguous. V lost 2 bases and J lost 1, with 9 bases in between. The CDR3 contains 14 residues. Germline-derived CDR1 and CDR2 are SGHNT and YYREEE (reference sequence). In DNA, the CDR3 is TGTGCCAGCAGCTTAGGTTCAGGGAACACTGAAGCTTTCTTT. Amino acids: CASSLGSGNTEAFF.

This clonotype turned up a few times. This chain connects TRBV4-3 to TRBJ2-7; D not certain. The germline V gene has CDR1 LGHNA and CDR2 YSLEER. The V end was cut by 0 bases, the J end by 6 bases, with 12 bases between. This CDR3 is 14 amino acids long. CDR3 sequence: CASSQDLTSGEQYF. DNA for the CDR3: TGCGCCAGCAGCCAAGATCTCACGTCTGGCGAGCAGTACTTC.

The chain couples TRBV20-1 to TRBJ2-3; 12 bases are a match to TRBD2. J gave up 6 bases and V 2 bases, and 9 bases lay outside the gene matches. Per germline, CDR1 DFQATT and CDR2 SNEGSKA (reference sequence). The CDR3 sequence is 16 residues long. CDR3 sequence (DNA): TGCAGTGCTAGATCCGGACTAGCGGGGCCCCTGGATACGCAGTATTTT. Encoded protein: CSARSGLAGPLDTQYF.

The CDR3 sequence: CASSSQGAQGYTF. Written as DNA, the CDR3 is TGTGCCAGCAGCTCGCAGGGGGCGCAAGGCTACACCTTC. The chain is built from TRBV7-9 and TRBJ1-2; 8 nucleotides line up with TRBD1. This CDR3 region has 13 residues. CDR1 is SEHNR, CDR2 FQNEAQ, per germline (reference sequence). V lost 4 bases and J lost 8; bases outside the gene matches: 6.

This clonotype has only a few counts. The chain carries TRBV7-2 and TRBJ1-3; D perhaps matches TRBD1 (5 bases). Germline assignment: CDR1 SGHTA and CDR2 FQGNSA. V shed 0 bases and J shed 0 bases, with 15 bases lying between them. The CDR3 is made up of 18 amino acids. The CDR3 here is CASSLARGSGHSGNTIYF. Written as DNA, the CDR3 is TGTGCCAGCAGCTTAGCGCGGGGGTCAGGCCACTCTGGAAACACCATATATTTT. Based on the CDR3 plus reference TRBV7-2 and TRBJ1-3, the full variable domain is GAGVSQSPSNKVTEKGKDVELRCDPISGHTALYWYRQSLGQGLEFLIYFQGNSAPDKSGLPSDRFSAERTGGSVSTLTIQRTQQEDSAVYLCASSLARGSGHSGNTIYFGEGSWLTVV.

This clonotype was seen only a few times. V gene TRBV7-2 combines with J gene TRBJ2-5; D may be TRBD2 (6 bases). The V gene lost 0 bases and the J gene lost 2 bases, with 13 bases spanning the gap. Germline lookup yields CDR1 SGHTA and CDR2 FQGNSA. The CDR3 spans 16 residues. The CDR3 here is CASSLASGTGQETQYF. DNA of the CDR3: TGTGCCAGCAGCTTAGCCTCCGGGACTGGACAAGAGACCCAGTACTTC.

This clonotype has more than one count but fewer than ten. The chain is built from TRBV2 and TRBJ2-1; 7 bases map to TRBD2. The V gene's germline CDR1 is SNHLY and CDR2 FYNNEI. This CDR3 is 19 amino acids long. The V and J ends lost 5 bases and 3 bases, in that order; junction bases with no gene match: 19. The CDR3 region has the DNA TGTGCCAGCAGTACAGCCTCCCCGGGGGGACCCCAAGACTACAATGAGCAGTTCTTC. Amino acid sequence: CASSTASPGGPQDYNEQFF.

CDR3 sequence: CASRTGSGDTQYF. The CDR3 bases are TGTGCCAGCAGGACAGGGAGTGGAGATACGCAGTATTTT. The V gene is TRBV2, the J gene TRBJ2-3; TRBD1 agrees at 7 bases. The CDR3 length is 13 residues. Trimming removed 6 bases from V and 5 bases from J; junction bases left unmatched: 5. Germline lookup yields CDR1 SNHLY and CDR2 FYNNEI.

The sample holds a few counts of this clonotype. CDR3 residues: CASSLRGETRGETQYF. The CDR3 DNA reads as TGTGCCAGCAGTTTAAGGGGGGAGACGCGAGGAGAGACCCAGTACTTC. The chain recombines TRBV27 with TRBJ2-5; D is tentatively TRBD1 or TRBD2 (6 bases each). CDR3 length equals 16 residues. The germline V gene encodes CDR1 MNHEY and CDR2 SMNVEV (reference sequence). Trimming shortened V by 2 bases and J by 4 bases, and 17 bases separated the two germline ends.

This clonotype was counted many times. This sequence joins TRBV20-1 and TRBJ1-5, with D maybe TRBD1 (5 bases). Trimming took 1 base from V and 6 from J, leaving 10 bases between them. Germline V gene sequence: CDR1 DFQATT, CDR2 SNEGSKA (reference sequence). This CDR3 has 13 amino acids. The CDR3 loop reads CSARGGEGQPQHF. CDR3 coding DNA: TGCAGTGCTAGAGGGGGGGAAGGTCAGCCCCAGCATTTT.

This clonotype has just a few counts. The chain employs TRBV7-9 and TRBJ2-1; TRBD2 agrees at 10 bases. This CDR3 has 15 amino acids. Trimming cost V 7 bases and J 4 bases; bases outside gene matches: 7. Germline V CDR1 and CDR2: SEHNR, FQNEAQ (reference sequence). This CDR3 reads CASNSIAGGYNEQFF. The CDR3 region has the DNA TGTGCCAGCAACTCTATAGCGGGAGGATACAATGAGCAGTTCTTC.

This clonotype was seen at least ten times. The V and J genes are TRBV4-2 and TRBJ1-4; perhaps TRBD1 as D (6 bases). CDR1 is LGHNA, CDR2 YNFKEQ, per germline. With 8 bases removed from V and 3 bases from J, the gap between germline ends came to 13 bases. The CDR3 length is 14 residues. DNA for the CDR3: TGTGCCAGCGGCACGAACAGGGCTAATGAAAAACTGTTTTTT. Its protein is CASGTNRANEKLFF.